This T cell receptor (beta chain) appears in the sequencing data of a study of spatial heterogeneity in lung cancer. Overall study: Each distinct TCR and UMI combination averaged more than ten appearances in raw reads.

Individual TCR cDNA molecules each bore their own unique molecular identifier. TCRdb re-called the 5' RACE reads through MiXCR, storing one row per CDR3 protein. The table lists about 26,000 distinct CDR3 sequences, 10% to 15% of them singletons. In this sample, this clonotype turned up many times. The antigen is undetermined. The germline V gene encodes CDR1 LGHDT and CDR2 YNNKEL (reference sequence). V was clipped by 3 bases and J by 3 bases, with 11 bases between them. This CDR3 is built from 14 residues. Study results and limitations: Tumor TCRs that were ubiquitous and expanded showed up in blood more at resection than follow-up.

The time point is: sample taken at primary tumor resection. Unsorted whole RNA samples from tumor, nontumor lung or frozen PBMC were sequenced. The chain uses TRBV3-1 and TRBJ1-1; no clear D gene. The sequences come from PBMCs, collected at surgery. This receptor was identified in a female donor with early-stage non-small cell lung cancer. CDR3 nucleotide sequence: TGTGCCAGCAGCCAGGAGCAGGAATACACTGAAGCTTTCTTT. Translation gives CASSQEQEYTEAFF.